The 3 T cell receptor beta chains presented below share a single source sample, sequenced in a study of T cells in Graves' hyperthyroidism and ophthalmopathy. Amplified TCR beta CDR3 regions came from RNA transcripts. HTBI primers were employed in a first-round RT-PCR of the TCR CDR3. TCRdb used MiXCR to reprocess the multiplex PCR reads, holding one entry per CDR3 protein. The sample has around 800,000 distinct CDR3 sequences, around 38% seen once. The specimen sequenced was blood. The receptors derive from a man between 18 and 29 years old with Graves' hyperthyroidism.

The V call is TRBV7-2, the J call TRBJ2-7; D gene ambiguous. The CDR3 has 14 amino acids. Between the trimmed V and J ends, which lost 1 base and 3 bases, there was a span of 10 bases. Germline V gives CDR1 SGHTA, CDR2 FQGNSA. CDR3 loop: CASSLGRSFYEQYF. CDR3 bases: TGTGCCAGCAGCTTAGGCCGGAGCTTCTACGAGCAGTACTTC.

This clonotype was observed a few times. The CDR3 loop is CSVVGDVLNGYTF. The CDR3 DNA sequence: TGCAGCGTTGTGGGGGACGTCTTGAATGGCTACACCTTC. The chain uses TRBV29-1 and TRBJ1-2; a weak D match, TRBD1 (5 bases). The CDR3 consists of 13 residues. With 4 bases removed from V and 6 bases from J, the gap between germline ends came to 15 bases. Germline CDR1 reads SQVTM; CDR2 reads ANQGSEA.

This sequence joins TRBV7-2 and TRBJ2-7, with a tentative D call TRBD1 (6 bases). This CDR3 comprises 16 residues. Germline assignment: CDR1 SGHTA and CDR2 FQGNSA. V was shortened by 3 bases and J by 2 bases, with 17 bases between the two germline ends. The CDR3 bases are TGTGCCAGCAGCTTTGGAAGCCGGGACACCCCCTACGAGCAGTACTTC. Its protein product is CASSFGSRDTPYEQYF.